These 5 T cell receptor beta chains were all obtained from the same sample, sequenced in a study of T cell clonality in common variable immunodeficiency. These receptors' targets are unknown. Findings and caveats of the study: In common variable immunodeficiency, TCR beta chains reportedly carried fewer deletions and N-nucleotide insertions.

Repertoires were generated with immunoSEQ multiplex PCR, while TCRdb's copy carries only in-frame clones and drops some. Sampling found fewer than 30,000 clones, none seen once. The specimen was peripheral blood mononuclear cells. The receptor source for this set is a human donor with common variable immunodeficiency.

This clone was picked up many times. The read comes to an end 3 residues before the CDR3 does, leaving the germline J gene to fill in the end. This chain links TRBV20-1 with TRBJ2-3; D is uncertain. This CDR3 comprises 13 residues. Per the germline V gene, CDR1 is DFQATT and CDR2 is SNEGSKA (reference sequence). CDR3 bases read: TGCAGTGCTAGAGACCACCCCTATCGTTCG. It codes for CSARDHPYRS. The entire CDR3 protein reads CSARDHPYRSQYF.

This clone was seen repeatedly, ten times or more. Coverage ceases 3 residues before the CDR3 finishes, and the germline J gene fills in the end. The chain links TRBV6-2 or TRBV6-3 to TRBJ2-3; TRBD2 matches 10 bases. The CDR3 is 16 residues long. V trimming: 5 bases; J trimming: 2 bases; junction bases outside the gene matches: 7. Germline V gives CDR1 MNHEY, CDR2 SVGEGT. Incomplete CDR3 DNA: TGTGCCAGCAGTGCCGGACTAGCGGCTTACACAGATACG. Translation: CASSAGLAAYTDT. The full-length CDR3 reads as CASSAGLAAYTDTQYF.

This clone has only a few counts. Coverage ceases 3 residues before the CDR3 finishes, and the germline J gene fills in the end. V and J are TRBV19 and TRBJ1-6, with 7 positions matching TRBD1. This CDR3 region has 17 residues. Trimming cost V 4 bases and J 0 bases; bases outside gene matches: 6. Germline assignment: CDR1 LNHDA and CDR2 SQIVND (reference sequence). CDR3 bases read: TGTGCCAGTAGTACACAGGGGTCCTACTCCTATAATTCACCC. Translation: CASSTQGSYSYNSP. The whole CDR3 reads CASSTQGSYSYNSPLHF.

With regard to this clone: The read falls 3 residues short of the CDR3 end, and the missing part is taken from the germline J gene. This chain joins TRBV5-5 and TRBJ1-1; D unresolved. This CDR3 region has 14 residues. The V and J ends lost 3 bases and 1 base respectively, with 10 bases between them. CDR1 is SGHKS, CDR2 YYEKEE, per germline (reference sequence). The DNA read from the CDR3 is TGTGCCAGCAGCTACGAGGGTAAGAACACTGAA. It yields the protein CASSYEGKNTE. The whole CDR3 reads CASSYEGKNTEAFF.

This clone was seen a handful of times. Sequencing ends 3 residues short of the CDR3 end; the germline J gene provides the rest. This chain connects TRBV2 to TRBJ1-5; a possible D gene is TRBD1 (6 bases). The CDR3 sequence is 15 residues long. Deletions cut 6 bases from V and 1 base from J, with 13 bases between. Germline-derived CDR1 and CDR2 are SNHLY and FYNNEI. CDR3 DNA (partial): TGTGCCAGCAGCTCAGACAGGTTGAGCAATCAGCCC. Amino acid sequence: CASSSDRLSNQP. The entire CDR3 reads CASSSDRLSNQPQHF.